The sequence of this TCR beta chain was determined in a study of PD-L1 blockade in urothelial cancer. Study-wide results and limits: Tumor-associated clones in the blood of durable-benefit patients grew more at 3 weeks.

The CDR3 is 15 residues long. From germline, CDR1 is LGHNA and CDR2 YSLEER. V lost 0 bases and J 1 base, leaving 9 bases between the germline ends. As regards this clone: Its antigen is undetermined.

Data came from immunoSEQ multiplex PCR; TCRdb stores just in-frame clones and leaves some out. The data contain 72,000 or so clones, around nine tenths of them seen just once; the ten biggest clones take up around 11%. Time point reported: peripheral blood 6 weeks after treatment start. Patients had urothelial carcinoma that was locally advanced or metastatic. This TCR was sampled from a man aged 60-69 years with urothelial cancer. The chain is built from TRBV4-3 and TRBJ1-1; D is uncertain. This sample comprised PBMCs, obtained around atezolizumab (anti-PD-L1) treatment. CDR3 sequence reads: CASSQEFAGNTEAFF. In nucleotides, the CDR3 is TGCGCCAGCAGCCAAGAATTCGCCGGGAACACTGAAGCTTTCTTT.